These 21 T cell receptor beta chains originate from one sample sequenced in a study of blood T cell repertoires in COVID-19. Sequencing was performed with immunoSEQ multiplex PCR; in TCRdb, only in-frame clones are kept and a portion is missing. Among approximately 190,000 clones, roughly 88% were seen once, and the ten largest hold around 5.9%. Material: peripheral blood. All receptors come from a woman aged 40 to 50 who had recovered from COVID-19.

The chain joins TRBV10-3 to TRBJ2-5; 9 nucleotides agree with TRBD2. The V and J ends lost 4 bases and 5 bases, in that order; junction bases with no gene match: 8. CDR1 ENHRY and CDR2 SYGVKD come from the germline V gene. CDR3 length equals 15 residues. This chain's CDR3 is CAISGSSGKSETQYF. Here the CDR3 DNA reads TGTGCCATCAGTGGTTCTAGCGGGAAATCGGAGACCCAGTACTTC.

The genes are TRBV2 and TRBJ2-5, with 7 bases aligning to TRBD1. The CDR3 is 14 amino acids. CDR1 and CDR2 from the germline V gene are SNHLY and FYNNEI. J was trimmed by 2 bases and V by 6 bases; bases with no gene match: 6. CDR3: CASSLQGFQETQYF. The CDR3 bases are TGTGCCAGCAGCTTACAGGGGTTTCAAGAGACCCAGTACTTC.

A remark on this clone: Other DNA sequences from this sample encode an identical CDR3 as well. The genes are TRBV5-1 and TRBJ2-5, with a tentative D call TRBD1 (8 bases). V lost 3 bases, J lost 5 bases, and 14 bases lay in between. The V gene's germline CDR1 is SGHRS and CDR2 YFSETQ. CDR3 length: 14 amino acids. CDR3 bases: TGCGCCAGCAGCTCCGGACAGGGAGGGGAGACCCAGTACTTC. Protein sequence: CASSSGQGGETQYF. The full variable domain, completed using reference TRBV5-1 and TRBJ2-5, is KAGVTQTPRYLIKTRGQQVTLSCSPISGHRSVSWYQQTPGQGLQFLFEYFSETQRNKGNFPGRFSGRQFSNSRSEMNVSTLELGDSALYLCASSSGQGGETQYFGPGTRLLVL.

The chain recombines TRBV4-2 with TRBJ2-1, with D possibly TRBD2 on 5 matching bases. Germline V gives CDR1 LGHNA, CDR2 YNFKEQ. CDR3 length: 12 amino acids. The V and J ends lost 1 base and 7 bases respectively, with 5 bases between them. The CDR3 region is CASSQGGNEQFF. The CDR3 coding sequence is TGTGCCAGCAGCCAAGGAGGGAATGAGCAGTTCTTC.

This clone has more than one count but fewer than ten. The V call is TRBV7-9, the J call TRBJ2-7; the D gene is possibly TRBD1 (6 bases). V dropped 4 bases and J dropped 3 bases, with 13 bases sitting between them. The CDR3 runs to 14 residues. Germline V gene lookup returns CDR1 SEHNR and CDR2 FQNEAQ (reference sequence). The CDR3 is CASSSLTGLYEQYF. CDR3 sequence (DNA): TGTGCCAGCAGCTCGTTGACAGGACTCTACGAGCAGTACTTC. The entire variable domain, with the rest obtained from reference TRBV7-9 and TRBJ2-7, is as follows: DTGVSQNPRHKITKRGQNVTFRCDPISEHNRLYWYRQTLGQGPEFLTYFQNEAQLEKSRLLSDRFSAERPKGSFSTLEIQRTEQGDSAMYLCASSSLTGLYEQYFGPGTRLTVT.

This chain joins TRBV27 and TRBJ2-7; maybe TRBD2 (6 bases). The CDR3 is 15 amino acids. Germline V gene data show CDR1 as MNHEY and CDR2 as SMNVEV (reference sequence). The V and J ends lost 2 bases and 2 bases respectively, with 13 bases between them. The CDR3 loop reads CASSLVGGRAYEQYF. CDR3 nucleotide sequence: TGTGCCAGCAGTTTAGTCGGAGGGCGGGCCTACGAGCAGTACTTC.

CDR3 nucleotide sequence: TGTGCCAGTAGTGTGACAGGGGGATCGAACTATGGCTACACCTTC. As protein: CASSVTGGSNYGYTF. The gene calls are TRBV19 and TRBJ1-2; 9 positions match TRBD1. J gave up 2 bases and V 5 bases, and 6 bases lay outside the gene matches. CDR1 is LNHDA and CDR2 is SQIVND in the germline V gene (reference sequence). This CDR3 region has 15 residues.

The chain uses TRBV21-1 and TRBJ1-2. TRBV21-1 is a pseudogene segment. The CDR3 is 15 residues long. CDR3 region: CASSNPGCAGSGYTF. CDR3 in DNA: TGTGCCAGCAGCAACCCTGGATGCGCGGGGTCTGGCTACACCTTC.

V is TRBV7-8 and J is TRBJ2-2; 10 nucleotides align to TRBD1. CDR3 length equals 16 residues. CDR1 is SGHVS and CDR2 is FQNEAQ in the germline V gene. V shed 0 bases and J 4 bases; nucleotides not matched to a gene: 2. Here the CDR3 reads CASSLAGTGVTGELFF. DNA of the CDR3: TGTGCCAGCAGCTTAGCGGGGACAGGGGTCACCGGGGAGCTGTTTTTT.

The chain is built from TRBV5-1 and TRBJ2-5; 9 bases align to TRBD2. Trimming removed 3 bases from V and 4 bases from J; junction bases left unmatched: 13. The CDR3 length is 17 residues. Germline assignment: CDR1 SGHRS and CDR2 YFSETQ. This CDR3 is CASSSHTTSGGGETQYF. The CDR3 DNA reads as TGCGCCAGCAGCTCGCACACGACTAGCGGAGGGGGAGAGACCCAGTACTTC.

The chain combines TRBV18 with TRBJ1-1; D remains unclear. CDR3 length: 15 residues. V lost 2 bases to trimming and J lost 1 base, with 11 bases between them. Germline CDR1 KGHSH, CDR2 LQKENI. CDR3 bases: TGTGCCAGCTCACCATTAGCCGCTACGAACACTGAAGCTTTCTTT. Protein: CASSPLAATNTEAFF.

This clone has more than one count but fewer than ten. This chain uses TRBV7-2 with TRBJ2-3; 7 nucleotides match TRBD1. V was clipped by 1 base and J by 0 bases; unmatched bases: 13. Germline CDR1 SGHTA, CDR2 FQGNSA. The CDR3 covers 19 residues. In nucleotides, the CDR3 is TGTGCCAGCAGCTTAGTCCATTTGTCAGGGGGTGCTAGCACAGATACGCAGTATTTT. Its translation: CASSLVHLSGGASTDTQYF.

This sequence joins TRBV27 and TRBJ2-3; the D is unclear. V was cut by 5 bases and J by 4 bases, with 13 bases left in between. The CDR3 length is 14 residues. Germline CDR1 and CDR2: MNHEY and SMNVEV (reference sequence). The CDR3 sequence is CASSPQVSPDTQYF. CDR3 DNA: TGTGCCAGCAGTCCGCAGGTTTCGCCAGATACGCAGTATTTT.

This rearrangement joins TRBV27 to TRBJ2-7; a weak D match, TRBD1 (6 bases). The V end was cut by 6 bases, the J end by 2 bases, with 20 bases between. Germline V gene data show CDR1 as MNHEY and CDR2 as SMNVEV (reference sequence). The CDR3 is 16 amino acids. CDR3 nucleotides: TGTGCCAGCAGCATACTTCTGCCAGGGGCCACCTACGAGCAGTACTTC. Residues: CASSILLPGATYEQYF.

The V and J genes are TRBV30 and TRBJ1-4, with no clear D. The CDR3 length is 17 residues. In germline, CDR1 is GTSNPN, CDR2 SVGIG (reference sequence). V dropped 0 bases and J dropped 4 bases, with 18 bases sitting between them. CDR3 region: CAWSVGRTFTGNEKLFF. CDR3 coding DNA: TGTGCCTGGAGTGTTGGGAGGACGTTCACGGGTAATGAAAAACTGTTTTTT.

The genes are TRBV10-1 and TRBJ2-5, with TRBD2 matching over 14 bases. The length of the CDR3 is 16 residues. The germline V gene encodes CDR1 WNHNN and CDR2 SYGVQD (reference sequence). Trimming cost V 5 bases and J 5 bases; bases outside gene matches: 7. CDR3 sequence: CASSSGLAGGAETQYF. DNA of the CDR3: TGCGCCAGCAGTTCCGGACTAGCGGGAGGTGCGGAGACCCAGTACTTC.

The chain employs TRBV10-3 and TRBJ2-7; 8 bases fit TRBD2. Germline assignment: CDR1 ENHRY and CDR2 SYGVKD. CDR3 length: 15 residues. Trimming removed 5 bases from V and 4 bases from J; junction bases left unmatched: 10. CDR3: CAISSSPSGSYEQYF. CDR3 nucleotide sequence: TGTGCCATCAGTTCCAGTCCCAGCGGGAGTTACGAGCAGTACTTC.

The CDR3 DNA reads as TGCAGTGCCAGTGCCGGGACTAGCGGATACGAGCAGTACTTC. It specifies CSASAGTSGYEQYF. The chain has TRBV20-1 and TRBJ2-7; 11 bases fit TRBD2. The CDR3 consists of 14 residues. V was clipped by 6 bases and J by 4 bases; unmatched bases: 8. In germline, CDR1 is DFQATT, CDR2 SNEGSKA (reference sequence).

The V and J genes are TRBV11-2 and TRBJ2-7; 7 positions match TRBD2. The length of the CDR3 is 16 residues. Germline-derived CDR1 and CDR2 are SGHAT and FQNNGV. V was clipped by 0 bases and J by 5 bases; unmatched bases: 10. The CDR3: CASSLDGRRERHEQYF. In nucleotides, the CDR3 is TGTGCCAGCAGCTTAGATGGTCGGCGGGAGCGGCACGAGCAGTACTTC.

This sequence joins TRBV28 and TRBJ1-1; 7 nucleotides agree with TRBD1. The CDR3 runs 13 residues. Germline V CDR1 and CDR2: MDHEN, SYDVKM. The V and J ends lost 6 bases and 5 bases, in that order; junction bases with no gene match: 6. CDR3 bases: TGTGCCAGCAGATTTTCAGGGGGAACTGAAGCTTTCTTT. It specifies CASRFSGGTEAFF.

V and J are TRBV6-6 and TRBJ1-2, with D tentatively TRBD1 (6 bases). The CDR3 runs 13 residues. Deletions cut 5 bases from V and 8 bases from J, with 15 bases between. CDR1 is MNHNY and CDR2 is SVGAGI in the germline V gene (reference sequence). CDR3: CASSKRTAEGYTF. DNA of the CDR3: TGTGCCAGCAGTAAGAGGACAGCCGAAGGCTACACCTTC.